This T cell receptor beta chain derives from a study of cytomegalovirus exposure and HLA in healthy donors. General study points: There were a few CMV-associated chains whose specificity for CMV antigens was confirmed in vitro. A later analysis associated 15,000 or so TCR beta sequences with HLA alleles at a 0.05 false discovery rate. The authors later linked a missense DCLRE1C variant to TCR beta V- and J-gene trimming. A later analysis found most CMV-associated TCR beta chains apparently HLA-restricted.

In its sample, this clone was seen a few times. Antigen: not known. The primer mix had 60 Vbeta and 13 Jbeta primers. Profiled with immunoSEQ multiplex PCR; TCRdb holds only in-frame clones, not every one. Altogether around 55,000 clones are present, around 78% being singletons, with the ten largest covering 1.4%. The sample consisted of PBMCs. The sequence was collected from a female donor in good health and CMV-seronegative.

The chain's CDR3 is CASWGRGNQPQHF. DNA for the CDR3: TGTGCCAGCTGGGGGCGTGGCAATCAGCCCCAGCATTTT. The chain links TRBV6-1 to TRBJ1-5, with D possibly matching TRBD1 (6 bases). This CDR3 comprises 13 residues. Trimming pared 8 bases from V and 2 bases from J, leaving 10 bases between. Germline V gene lookup returns CDR1 MNHNS and CDR2 SASEGT.